The 10 T cell receptor beta chains in this list originate from one sample, sequenced in a study of graft-versus-host responses after intestinal transplantation. TCRdb's copy holds only in-frame clones and misses some; the assay was immunoSEQ multiplex PCR. This table has over 45,000 clones, approximately 90% appearing once. The input for sequencing was PBMCs, taken 26 days after transplant. These receptors all stem from a human patient who received an intestinal transplant, so some T cells may come from the graft donor.

The J gene is TRBJ1-2, the V gene TRBV7-2; the match to TRBD1 covers 7 bases. The germline V gene has CDR1 SGHTA and CDR2 FQGNSA. This CDR3 comprises 14 residues. V lost 5 bases to trimming and J lost 7 bases; unmatched junction nucleotides: 10. This chain's CDR3 is CASSLRQGKVGYTF. The CDR3 nucleotides read TGTGCCAGCAGCCTTCGACAGGGAAAGGTTGGCTACACCTTC.

This chain uses TRBV27 with TRBJ2-5, with 7 nucleotides matching TRBD2. Germline-derived CDR1 and CDR2 are MNHEY and SMNVEV (reference sequence). The CDR3 covers 11 residues. Written as DNA, the CDR3 is TGTACCGCGGGGGTGTTGGAGACCCAGTACTTC. It codes for CTAGVLETQYF.

The gene calls are TRBV2 and TRBJ2-7, with D perhaps matching TRBD2 (7 bases). Looked up from germline, CDR1 is SNHLY and CDR2 is FYNNEI. The CDR3 loop spans 14 amino acids. Trimming shortened V by 4 bases and J by 2 bases, and 12 bases separated the two germline ends. The CDR3 protein is CASSVGGGPYEQYF. The CDR3 DNA sequence: TGTGCCAGCAGTGTTGGCGGGGGCCCCTACGAGCAGTACTTC.

The chain couples TRBV27 to TRBJ1-2, with D unclear. Germline assignment: CDR1 MNHEY and CDR2 SMNVEV (reference sequence). This CDR3 region has 16 residues. Trimming took 4 bases from V and 2 from J, leaving 17 bases between them. The CDR3 sequence is CASSSLAGRLNYGYTF. The CDR3 DNA follows: TGTGCCAGCAGTTCCTTGGCCGGGAGGCTAAACTATGGCTACACCTTC.

This chain uses TRBV18 with TRBJ2-7; 11 positions agree with TRBD2. The junction had 10 bases not matched to a gene; V was cut back by 3 bases and J by 0 bases. Germline CDR1 is KGHSH and CDR2 is LQKENI. CDR3 length: 18 residues. The CDR3 DNA sequence: TGTGCCAGCTCACCGGACCCTAGCGGGGGGCCACCCTCCTACGAGCAGTACTTC. Translated, it gives CASSPDPSGGPPSYEQYF.

The CDR3 is CASSVGQYGYTF. The CDR3 DNA sequence: TGTGCCAGCAGCGTGGGACAGTATGGCTACACCTTC. The chain joins TRBV5-6 to TRBJ1-2; 7 bases agree with TRBD1. The ends lost 4 bases at V and 5 bases at J; junction bases unmatched: 2. The CDR3 contains 12 residues. Germline CDR1 SGHDT, CDR2 YYEEEE.

The chain has TRBV29-1 and TRBJ2-1; a possible D gene is TRBD1 (6 bases). CDR1 SQVTM and CDR2 ANQGSEA come from the germline V gene. Trimming took 3 bases from V and 6 from J, leaving 18 bases between them. The CDR3 covers 15 residues. CDR3 protein: CSVEGVAGVGNEQFF. The CDR3 bases are TGCAGCGTTGAGGGTGTGGCAGGGGTCGGCAATGAGCAGTTCTTC.

This chain uses TRBV10-3 with TRBJ2-2, with D possibly TRBD2 on 6 matching bases. With 4 bases removed from V and 7 bases from J, the gap between germline ends came to 10 bases. Germline V lookup: CDR1 ENHRY, CDR2 SYGVKD. This CDR3 has 13 amino acids. CDR3 DNA: TGTGCCATCAGTGGGACGGGGGACGGGGAGCTGTTTTTT. Translating it yields CAISGTGDGELFF.

The chain has TRBV5-4 and TRBJ2-1, with D maybe TRBD2 (5 bases). CDR1 is SGHNT, CDR2 YYREEE, per germline (reference sequence). The CDR3 is 13 amino acids. V lost 8 bases to trimming and J lost 4 bases, with 13 bases between them. CDR3 amino acids: CASKGAHYNEQFF. The CDR3 DNA reads as TGTGCCAGTAAGGGAGCTCATTACAATGAGCAGTTCTTC.

The chain joins TRBV7-9 to TRBJ2-5, with 12 bases fitting TRBD2. The CDR3 is made up of 19 amino acids. Trimming at V came to 4 bases and at J to 3 bases, leaving 15 bases not matched to a gene. The germline gives CDR1 SEHNR, CDR2 FQNEAQ (reference sequence). CDR3 loop: CASSSITSGGTVFEETQYF. The CDR3 bases are TGTGCCAGCAGCTCGATTACTAGCGGGGGGACAGTGTTTGAAGAGACCCAGTACTTC.